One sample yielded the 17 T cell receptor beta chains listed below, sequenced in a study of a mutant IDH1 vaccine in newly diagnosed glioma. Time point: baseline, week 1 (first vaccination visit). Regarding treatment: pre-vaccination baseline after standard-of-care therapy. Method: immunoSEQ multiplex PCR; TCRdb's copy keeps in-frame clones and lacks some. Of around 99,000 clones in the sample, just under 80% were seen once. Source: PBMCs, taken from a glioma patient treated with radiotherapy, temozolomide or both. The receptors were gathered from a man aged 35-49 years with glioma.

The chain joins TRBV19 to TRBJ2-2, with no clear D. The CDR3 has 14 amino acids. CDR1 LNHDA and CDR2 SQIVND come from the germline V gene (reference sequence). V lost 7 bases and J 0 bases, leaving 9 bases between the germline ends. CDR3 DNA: TGTGCCAGTACCCGTCGAACGAACACCGGGGAGCTGTTTTTT. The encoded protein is CASTRRTNTGELFF.

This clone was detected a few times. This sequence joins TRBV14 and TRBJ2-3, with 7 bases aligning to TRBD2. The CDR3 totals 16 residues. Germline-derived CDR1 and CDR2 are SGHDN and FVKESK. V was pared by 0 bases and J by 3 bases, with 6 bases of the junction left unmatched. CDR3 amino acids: CASSQDQGLGTDTQYF. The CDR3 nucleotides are TGTGCCAGCAGCCAAGATCAAGGACTAGGTACAGATACGCAGTATTTT.

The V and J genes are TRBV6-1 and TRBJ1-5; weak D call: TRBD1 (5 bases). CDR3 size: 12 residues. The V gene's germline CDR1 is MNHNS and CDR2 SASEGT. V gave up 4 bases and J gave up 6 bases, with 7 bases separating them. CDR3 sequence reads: CASSAGSQPQHF. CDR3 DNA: TGTGCCAGCAGTGCAGGGAGTCAGCCCCAGCATTTT.

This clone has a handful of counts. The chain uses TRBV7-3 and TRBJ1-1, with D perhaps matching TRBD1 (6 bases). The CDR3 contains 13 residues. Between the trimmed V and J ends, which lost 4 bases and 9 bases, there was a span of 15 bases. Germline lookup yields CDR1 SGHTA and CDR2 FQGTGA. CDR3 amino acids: CASSSTWTAKAFF. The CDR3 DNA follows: TGTGCCAGCAGCTCGACCTGGACAGCGAAAGCTTTCTTT.

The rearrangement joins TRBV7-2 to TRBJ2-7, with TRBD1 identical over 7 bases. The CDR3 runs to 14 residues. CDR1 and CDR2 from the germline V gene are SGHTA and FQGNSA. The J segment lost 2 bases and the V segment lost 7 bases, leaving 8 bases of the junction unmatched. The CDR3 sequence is CASTSGTETYEQYF. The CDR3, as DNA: TGTGCCAGCACCTCCGGGACAGAGACCTACGAGCAGTACTTC. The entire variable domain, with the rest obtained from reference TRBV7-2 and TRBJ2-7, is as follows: GAGVSQSPSNKVTEKGKDVELRCDPISGHTALYWYRQSLGQGLEFLIYFQGNSAPDKSGLPSDRFSAERTGGSVSTLTIQRTQQEDSAVYLCASTSGTETYEQYFGPGTRLTVT.

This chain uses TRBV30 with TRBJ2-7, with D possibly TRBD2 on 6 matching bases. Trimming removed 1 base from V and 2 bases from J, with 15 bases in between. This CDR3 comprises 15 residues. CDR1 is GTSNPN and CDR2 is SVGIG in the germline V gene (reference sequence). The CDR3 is CAWSDGSPLTYEQYF. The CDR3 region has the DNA TGTGCCTGGAGTGACGGGAGCCCCTTGACCTACGAGCAGTACTTC.

CDR3 nucleotide sequence: TGTGCCAGCAGCTCAAGAATTTCTGAAGCTTTCTTT. Translating it yields CASSSRISEAFF. The genes are TRBV28 and TRBJ1-1; D unclear. Germline V gene data show CDR1 as MDHEN and CDR2 as SYDVKM. Trimming removed 6 bases at V and 6 bases at J, with 11 bases between. The CDR3 has 12 amino acids.

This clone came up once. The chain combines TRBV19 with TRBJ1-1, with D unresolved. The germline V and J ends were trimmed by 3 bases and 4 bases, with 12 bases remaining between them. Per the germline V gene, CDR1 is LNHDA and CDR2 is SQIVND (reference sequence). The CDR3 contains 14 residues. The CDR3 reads CASSIGQGLTEAFF. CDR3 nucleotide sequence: TGTGCCAGTAGTATCGGTCAAGGGCTCACTGAAGCTTTCTTT.

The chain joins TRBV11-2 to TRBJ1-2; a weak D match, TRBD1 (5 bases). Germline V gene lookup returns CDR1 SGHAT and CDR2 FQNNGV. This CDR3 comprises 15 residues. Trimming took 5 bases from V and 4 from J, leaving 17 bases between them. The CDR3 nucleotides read TGTGCCAGCAGCGCGTCAGGGTCTCGAAGCTATGGCTACACCTTC. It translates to CASSASGSRSYGYTF.

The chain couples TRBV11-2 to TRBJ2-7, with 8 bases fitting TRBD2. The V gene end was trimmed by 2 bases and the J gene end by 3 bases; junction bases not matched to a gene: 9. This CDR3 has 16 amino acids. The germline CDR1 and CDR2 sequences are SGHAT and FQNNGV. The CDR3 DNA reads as TGTGCCAGCAGCTTAATGGCCGGGACTAGGGGCTACGAGCAGTACTTC. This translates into CASSLMAGTRGYEQYF.

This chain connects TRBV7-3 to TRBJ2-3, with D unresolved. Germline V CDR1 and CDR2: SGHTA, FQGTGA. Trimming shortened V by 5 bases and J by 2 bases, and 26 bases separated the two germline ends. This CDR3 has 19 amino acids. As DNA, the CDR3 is TGTGCCAGCAGCCCTGGGATCTCGCCCGTTGGTCCGTACACAGATACGCAGTATTTT. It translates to CASSPGISPVGPYTDTQYF.

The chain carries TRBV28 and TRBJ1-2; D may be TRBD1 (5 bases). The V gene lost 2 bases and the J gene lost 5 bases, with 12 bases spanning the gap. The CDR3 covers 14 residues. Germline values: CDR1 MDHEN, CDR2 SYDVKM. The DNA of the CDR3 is TGTGCCAGCAGTTTAGAATGGGGGGTTTATGGCTACACCTTC. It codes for CASSLEWGVYGYTF.

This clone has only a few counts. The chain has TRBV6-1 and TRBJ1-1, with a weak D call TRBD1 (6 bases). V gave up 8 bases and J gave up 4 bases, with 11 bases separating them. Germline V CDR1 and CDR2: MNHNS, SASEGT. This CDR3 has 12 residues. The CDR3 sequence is CASGKGGTEAFF. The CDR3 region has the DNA TGTGCCAGCGGAAAGGGGGGCACTGAAGCTTTCTTT.

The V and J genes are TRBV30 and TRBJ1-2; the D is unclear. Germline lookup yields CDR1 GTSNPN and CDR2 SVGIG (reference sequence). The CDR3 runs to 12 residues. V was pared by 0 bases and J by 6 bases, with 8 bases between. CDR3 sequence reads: CAWSVLGNGYTF. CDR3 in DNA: TGTGCCTGGAGTGTACTTGGGAATGGCTACACCTTC.

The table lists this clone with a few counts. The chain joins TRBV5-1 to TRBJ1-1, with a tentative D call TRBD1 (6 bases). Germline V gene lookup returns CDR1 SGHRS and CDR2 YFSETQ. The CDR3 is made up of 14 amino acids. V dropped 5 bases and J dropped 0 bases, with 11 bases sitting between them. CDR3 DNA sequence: TGCGCCAGCAGTTACGGACAGTTGAACACTGAAGCTTTCTTT. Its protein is CASSYGQLNTEAFF.

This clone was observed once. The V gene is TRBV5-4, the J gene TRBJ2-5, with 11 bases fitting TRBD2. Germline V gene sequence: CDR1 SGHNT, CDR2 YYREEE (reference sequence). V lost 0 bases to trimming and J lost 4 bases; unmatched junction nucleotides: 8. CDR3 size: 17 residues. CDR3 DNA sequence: TGTGCCAGCAGCTTGGAGGGATTAGCGGGAGGGGGAGAGACCCAGTACTTC. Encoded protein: CASSLEGLAGGGETQYF.

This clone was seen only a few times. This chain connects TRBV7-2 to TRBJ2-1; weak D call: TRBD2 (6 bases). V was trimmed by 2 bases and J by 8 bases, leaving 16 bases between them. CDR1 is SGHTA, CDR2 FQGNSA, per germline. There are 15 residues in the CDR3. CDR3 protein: CASSLMGGITDEQFF. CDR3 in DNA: TGTGCCAGCAGCTTAATGGGGGGAATCACAGATGAGCAGTTCTTC.